This T cell receptor beta chain was found in a study of blood T cell repertoires in COVID-19. Study at large: The United States, Italy and Spain provided the acute and convalescent COVID-19 samples. Sample material is recorded as cDNA or gDNA derived from T cells, B-cell-depleted T cells, or PBMCs.

In the original analysis: The authors estimated nucleated cell counts from reference gene primer amplification. Libraries were prepared by immunoSEQ multiplex PCR; TCRdb keeps only in-frame clonotypes and omits some of them. V and J calls and clone size are those listed in that table; D and trimming were worked out from the DNA. The table has roughly 56,000 clones, 85% to 95% seen once. The germline gives CDR1 SGHTS, CDR2 YDEGEE. V lost 0 bases to trimming and J lost 0 bases, with 10 bases between them. The CDR3 length is 16 residues. The V call is TRBV5-8, the J call TRBJ2-1; no clear D. The sample was peripheral blood. This TCR was recovered from a man aged 45-65 years with active COVID-19. CDR3 region: CASSLELPSSYNEQFF. The CDR3 coding sequence is TGTGCCAGCAGCTTGGAGCTCCCTAGCTCCTACAATGAGCAGTTCTTC. Based on the CDR3 plus reference TRBV5-8 and TRBJ2-1, the full variable domain is EAGVTQSPTHLIKTRGQQATLRCSPISGHTSVYWYQQALGLGLQFLLWYDEGEERNRGNFPPRFSGRQFPNYSSELNVNALELEDSALYLCASSLELPSSYNEQFFGPGTRLTVL.